This TCR beta chain was obtained from a study of T cells in tumors after PD-1 blockade. The table lists this clone with a few counts. Germline lookup yields CDR1 MGHDK and CDR2 SYGVNS. The length of the CDR3 is 12 residues. V lost 5 bases, J lost 7 bases, and 12 bases lay in between. This table comes from immunoSEQ multiplex PCR, and its TCRdb copy is limited to in-frame clones, with some not included. The top ten clones hold 4% to 5% of a sample with tens of thousands of clones, less than 85% of them seen once. This rearrangement joins TRBV25-1 to TRBJ2-7; D might be TRBD2 (5 bases). The origin of this receptor is a human donor with basal cell carcinoma. This sample comprised PBMCs, obtained after anti-PD-1 treatment. CDR3 sequence reads: CASSQLVGEQYF. The CDR3 DNA reads TGTGCCAGCAGTCAACTAGTGGGGGAGCAGTACTTC.